Below are 24 T cell receptor beta chains sequenced from a single sample in a study of PD-L1 blockade in urothelial cancer. Time point given: peripheral blood 6 weeks after treatment start. The assay was immunoSEQ multiplex PCR, and TCRdb's table has in-frame clones only and misses some. This sample has more than 90,000 clones; 70% to 90% occur once, and the top ten carry roughly 8%. Sequenced material: PBMCs, taken around atezolizumab (anti-PD-L1) treatment. These receptors were collected from a man between 65 and 80 years old with urothelial cancer.

The V gene is TRBV11-2, the J gene TRBJ2-7; the match to TRBD2 covers 7 bases. CDR1 SGHAT and CDR2 FQNNGV come from the germline V gene. Germline trimming cut 2 bases from V and 2 bases from J; bases unmatched to any gene: 3. The CDR3 totals 14 residues. The chain's CDR3 is CASSLRGVTYEQYF. The CDR3 DNA sequence: TGTGCCAGCAGCTTACGGGGGGTTACCTACGAGCAGTACTTC.

The V call is TRBV7-8, the J call TRBJ2-7, with D hard to call. Germline CDR1 is SGHVS and CDR2 is FQNEAQ. Between the trimmed V and J ends, which lost 1 base and 6 bases, there was a span of 4 bases. The CDR3 has 11 amino acids. CDR3 loop: CASSLVGEQYF. CDR3 nucleotides: TGTGCCAGCAGCTTAGTCGGCGAGCAGTACTTC. Full variable domain (outside the CDR3, taken from reference TRBV7-8 and TRBJ2-7): GAGVSQSPRYKVAKRGQDVALRCDPISGHVSLFWYQQALGQGPEFLTYFQNEAQLDKSGLPSDRFFAERPEGSVSTLKIQRTQQEDSAVYLCASSLVGEQYFGPGTRLTVT.

J is TRBJ2-2 and V is TRBV5-1; 8 bases line up with TRBD1. Germline lookup yields CDR1 SGHRS and CDR2 YFSETQ. Germline trimming cut 4 bases from V and 8 bases from J; bases unmatched to any gene: 10. The CDR3 contains 15 residues. CDR3 sequence reads: CASSRGDGTGGELFF. The CDR3 DNA follows: TGCGCCAGCAGCAGGGGCGACGGGACAGGAGGGGAGCTGTTTTTT.

This clone came up a few times. V usage is TRBV2 and J usage is TRBJ1-1; D remains ambiguous. Trimming took off 6 bases at V and 2 bases at J, with 7 bases between the two ends. This CDR3 has 12 residues. Germline V CDR1 and CDR2: SNHLY, FYNNEI. The CDR3 coding sequence is TGTGCCAGCAGGGACTCAAACACTGAAGCTTTCTTT. Translated, it gives CASRDSNTEAFF.

This chain links TRBV5-1 with TRBJ2-7; 7 bases agree with TRBD1. CDR1 is SGHRS and CDR2 is YFSETQ in the germline V gene. Germline trimming cut 3 bases from V and 5 bases from J; bases unmatched to any gene: 8. The CDR3 has 14 residues. The CDR3 nucleotides read TGCGCCAGCAGCTATAGGGGGCTTGCAAACGAGCAGTACTTC. It translates to CASSYRGLANEQYF.

This clone was counted only a few times. The chain has TRBV6-1 and TRBJ1-2, with TRBD1 as a possible D gene (6 bases). The length of the CDR3 is 15 residues. Germline V gene lookup returns CDR1 MNHNS and CDR2 SASEGT. With 4 bases removed from V and 8 bases from J, the gap between germline ends came to 20 bases. In nucleotides, the CDR3 is TGTGCCAGCAGTGGACGTACAGGGTATAGGGACGGCTACACCTTC. Translating it yields CASSGRTGYRDGYTF.

The rearrangement uses TRBV9 and TRBJ2-3; 7 bases fit TRBD1. Per germline, CDR1 SGDLS and CDR2 YYNGEE. The junction had 3 bases not matched to a gene; V was cut back by 2 bases and J by 0 bases. The CDR3 contains 15 residues. CDR3 nucleotide sequence: TGTGCCAGCAGCGTTACGGACAGGAGCACAGATACGCAGTATTTT. Amino acids: CASSVTDRSTDTQYF.

This clone was seen a single time. This chain links TRBV5-8 with TRBJ2-1; the match to TRBD1 covers 7 bases. Losses at the gene ends were 5 bases for V and 9 bases for J; bases not matched to a gene: 14. CDR1 and CDR2 (germline): SGHTS, YDEGEE. CDR3 length: 15 amino acids. Here the CDR3 DNA reads TGTGCCAGCAGTACAACAGGGGCGCAGTTAGGTGAGCAGTTCTTC. This sequence encodes CASSTTGAQLGEQFF.

The rearrangement links TRBV5-4 to TRBJ2-7, with TRBD2 matching over 9 bases. Germline V gives CDR1 SGHNT, CDR2 YYREEE (reference sequence). The V and J ends lost 0 bases and 7 bases, in that order; junction bases with no gene match: 5. There are 14 residues in the CDR3. The CDR3 here is CASSLVSGGTEQYF. CDR3 bases: TGTGCCAGCAGCTTGGTTAGCGGGGGAACGGAGCAGTACTTC.

This chain links TRBV5-1 with TRBJ2-2; TRBD1 matches at 9 bases. The length of the CDR3 is 20 residues. V shed 1 base and J 7 bases; nucleotides not matched to a gene: 20. Germline V gives CDR1 SGHRS, CDR2 YFSETQ. CDR3 coding DNA: TGCGCCAGCAGCTTGTGGCAAACAGGGGGCAGTTCTTTGAGACTCGGGGAGCTGTTTTTT. It codes for CASSLWQTGGSSLRLGELFF.

V is TRBV7-6 and J is TRBJ1-1; 7 nucleotides match TRBD1. The V gene end was trimmed by 4 bases and the J gene end by 5 bases; junction bases not matched to a gene: 13. The V gene's germline CDR1 is SGHVS and CDR2 FNYEAQ. The CDR3 sequence is 16 residues long. The CDR3 bases are TGTGCCAGCAGCTCCAAGGCAGGGGGTATAGATACTGAAGCTTTCTTT. Residues: CASSSKAGGIDTEAFF.

V usage is TRBV10-2 and J usage is TRBJ1-6, with 10 bases that match TRBD1. The germline CDR1 and CDR2 sequences are WSHSY and SAAADI. V lost 5 bases to trimming and J lost 10 bases; unmatched junction nucleotides: 8. The CDR3 loop spans 15 amino acids. The CDR3 loop is CASSTPGQGGSPLHF. CDR3 DNA: TGCGCCAGCAGTACACCTGGACAGGGGGGATCACCCCTCCACTTT.

CDR3 loop: CASSLTGANTEAFF. The CDR3 nucleotides are TGTGCCAGCAGTTTAACAGGGGCTAACACTGAAGCTTTCTTT. The chain combines TRBV7-9 with TRBJ1-1; TRBD1 matches 7 bases. Germline CDR1 is SEHNR and CDR2 is FQNEAQ (reference sequence). The CDR3 consists of 14 residues. Germline trimming cut 6 bases from V and 2 bases from J; bases unmatched to any gene: 6.

This clone showed up just once. This chain uses TRBV4-3 with TRBJ2-3; TRBD2 might be the D (6 bases). The CDR3 runs to 15 residues. The germline V and J ends were trimmed by 1 base and 2 bases, with 10 bases remaining between them. The V gene's germline CDR1 is LGHNA and CDR2 YSLEER. CDR3 in amino acids: CASSQAGLPTDTQYF. In DNA, the CDR3 is TGCGCCAGCAGCCAAGCGGGACTTCCCACAGATACGCAGTATTTT.

V usage is TRBV5-4 and J usage is TRBJ2-3, with 9 bases that match TRBD2. CDR1 and CDR2 from the germline V gene are SGHNT and YYREEE (reference sequence). V shed 2 bases, J shed 3 bases, and the junction held 1 base outside the gene matches. There are 14 residues in the CDR3. The CDR3 reads CASSFAGGTDTQYF. In DNA form, the CDR3 reads TGTGCCAGCAGCTTTGCGGGAGGGACAGATACGCAGTATTTT.

The J gene is TRBJ2-3, the V gene TRBV13; 9 bases match TRBD1. CDR1 and CDR2 (germline): PRHDT, FYEKMQ (reference sequence). V was clipped by 4 bases and J by 1 base; unmatched bases: 3. The CDR3 has 15 amino acids. CDR3 DNA sequence: TGTGCCAGCAGCTCAAGGACAGGGGGCACAGATACGCAGTATTTT. Amino acid sequence: CASSSRTGGTDTQYF.

This sequence joins TRBV5-4 and TRBJ1-1; 8 bases agree with TRBD1. The germline V gene has CDR1 SGHNT and CDR2 YYREEE (reference sequence). The CDR3 runs 14 residues. With V trimmed by 4 bases and J by 4 bases, 6 bases remained unmatched. The CDR3 region has the DNA TGTGCCAGCAGCCGGGACAGGTGGGGCACTGAAGCTTTCTTT. Residues: CASSRDRWGTEAFF.

A remark on this clone: Other nucleotide sequences in the sample specify the same CDR3. This chain joins TRBV6-1 and TRBJ2-7; D is uncertain. Trimming took 1 base from V and 3 from J, leaving 4 bases between them. This CDR3 has 12 residues. CDR1 MNHNS and CDR2 SASEGT come from the germline V gene. The CDR3 bases are TGTGCCAGCAGTGAAGACATCTACGAGCAGTACTTC. Its translation is CASSEDIYEQYF.

The gene calls are TRBV4-2 and TRBJ1-3; D ambiguous. V was cut by 4 bases and J by 2 bases, with 6 bases left in between. The CDR3 contains 13 residues. From germline, CDR1 is LGHNA and CDR2 YNFKEQ. The CDR3 reads CASSPSAGNTIYF. The CDR3 DNA sequence: TGTGCCAGCAGCCCCTCGGCTGGAAACACCATATATTTT.

This clone has just one count. V and J are TRBV6-5 and TRBJ1-1; D is possibly TRBD1 (6 bases). Trimming pared 9 bases from V and 1 base from J, leaving 9 bases between. CDR3 length: 12 amino acids. Germline CDR1 MNHEY, CDR2 SVGAGI. CDR3 in amino acids: CARPQGNTEAFF. The CDR3 coding sequence is TGTGCCAGACCACAGGGGAACACTGAAGCTTTCTTT.

This clone appeared many times. The V and J genes are TRBV2 and TRBJ1-3; D unclear. The germline V and J ends were trimmed by 1 base and 0 bases, with 4 bases remaining between them. CDR1 is SNHLY, CDR2 FYNNEI, per germline. This CDR3 spans 14 amino acids. CDR3 DNA: TGTGCCAGCAGTGAAGGGAGCTCTGGAAACACCATATATTTT. Its translation: CASSEGSSGNTIYF.

This chain uses TRBV5-1 with TRBJ2-1; D remains ambiguous. CDR1 is SGHRS and CDR2 is YFSETQ in the germline V gene. The CDR3 is 12 amino acids. Trimming took off 5 bases at V and 9 bases at J, with 12 bases between the two ends. Here the CDR3 reads CASRTSSGEQFF. The CDR3 coding sequence is TGCGCCAGCAGAACTTCGTCAGGTGAGCAGTTCTTC.

V is TRBV19 and J is TRBJ1-1; D call uncertain. The CDR3 loop spans 10 amino acids. The V and J ends lost 11 bases and 1 base respectively, with 5 bases between them. CDR1 LNHDA and CDR2 SQIVND come from the germline V gene (reference sequence). The CDR3 coding sequence is TGTGCCGCGGGGAACACTGAAGCTTTCTTT. It translates to CAAGNTEAFF.

The chain has TRBV14 and TRBJ2-3; a possible D gene is TRBD1 (6 bases). Germline V gives CDR1 SGHDN, CDR2 FVKESK. The ends were cut back, 5 bases at V and 6 bases at J, with 9 bases in the middle. This CDR3 comprises 12 residues. The CDR3 DNA reads TGTGCCAGCAGCTACACAGGGGATACGCAGTATTTT. Amino acids: CASSYTGDTQYF.